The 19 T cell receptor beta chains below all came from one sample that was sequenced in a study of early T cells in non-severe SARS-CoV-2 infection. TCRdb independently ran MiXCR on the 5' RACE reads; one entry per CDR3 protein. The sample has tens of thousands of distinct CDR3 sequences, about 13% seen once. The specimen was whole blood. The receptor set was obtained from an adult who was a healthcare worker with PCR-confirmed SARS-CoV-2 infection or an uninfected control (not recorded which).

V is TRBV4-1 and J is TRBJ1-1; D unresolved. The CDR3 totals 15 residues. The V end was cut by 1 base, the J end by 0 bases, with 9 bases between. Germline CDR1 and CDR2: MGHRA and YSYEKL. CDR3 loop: CASSQVVKLNTEAFF. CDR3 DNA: TGCGCCAGCAGCCAAGTCGTGAAGTTGAACACTGAAGCTTTCTTT.

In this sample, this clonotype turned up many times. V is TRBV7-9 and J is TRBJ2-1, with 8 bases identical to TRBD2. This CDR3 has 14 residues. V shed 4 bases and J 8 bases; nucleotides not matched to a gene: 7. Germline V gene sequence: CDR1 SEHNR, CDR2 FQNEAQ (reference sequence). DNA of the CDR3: TGTGCCAGCAGCTCACCCGGGACTAGGCATGAGCAGTTCTTC. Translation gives CASSSPGTRHEQFF.

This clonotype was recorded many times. The CDR3 sequence: CASTEDGTPSTDTQYF. The CDR3 DNA is TGTGCCAGCACCGAAGATGGGACACCTAGCACAGATACGCAGTATTTT. This chain connects TRBV2 to TRBJ2-3; D might be TRBD1 (6 bases). V shed 7 bases and J shed 0 bases, with 17 bases lying between them. The CDR3 sequence is 16 residues long. The germline V gene encodes CDR1 SNHLY and CDR2 FYNNEI.

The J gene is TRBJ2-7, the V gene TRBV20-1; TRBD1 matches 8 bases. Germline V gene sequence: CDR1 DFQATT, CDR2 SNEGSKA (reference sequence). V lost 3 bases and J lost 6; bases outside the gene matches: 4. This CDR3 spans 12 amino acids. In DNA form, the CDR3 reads TGCAGTGCTAGGGACAGGGTAGGCGAGCAGTACTTC. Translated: CSARDRVGEQYF.

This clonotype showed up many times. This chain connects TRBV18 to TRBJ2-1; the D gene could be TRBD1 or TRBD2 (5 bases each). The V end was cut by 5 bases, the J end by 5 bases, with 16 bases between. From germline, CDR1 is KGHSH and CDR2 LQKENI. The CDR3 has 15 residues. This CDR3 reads CASSGPGRADNEQFF. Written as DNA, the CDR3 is TGTGCCAGCTCAGGCCCGGGGCGGGCAGACAATGAGCAGTTCTTC.

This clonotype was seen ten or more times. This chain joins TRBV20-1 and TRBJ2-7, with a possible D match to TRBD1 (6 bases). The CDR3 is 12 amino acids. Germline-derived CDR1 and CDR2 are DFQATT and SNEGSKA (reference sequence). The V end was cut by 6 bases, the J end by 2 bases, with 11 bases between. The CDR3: CSAATGTYEQYF. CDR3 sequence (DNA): TGCAGTGCCGCAACAGGGACCTACGAGCAGTACTTC.

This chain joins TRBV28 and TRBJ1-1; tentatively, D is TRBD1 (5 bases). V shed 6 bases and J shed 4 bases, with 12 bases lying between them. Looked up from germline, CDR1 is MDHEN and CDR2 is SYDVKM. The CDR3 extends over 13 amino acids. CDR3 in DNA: TGTGCCAGCAGCCTCCGTAGGGGCACTGAAGCTTTCTTT. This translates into CASSLRRGTEAFF.

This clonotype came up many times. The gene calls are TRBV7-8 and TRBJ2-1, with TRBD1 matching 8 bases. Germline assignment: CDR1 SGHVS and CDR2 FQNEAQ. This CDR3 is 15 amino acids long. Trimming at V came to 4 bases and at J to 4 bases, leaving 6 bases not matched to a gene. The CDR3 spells CASSSNRDRYNEQFF. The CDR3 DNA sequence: TGTGCCAGCAGCTCGAACCGGGACAGGTACAATGAGCAGTTCTTC.

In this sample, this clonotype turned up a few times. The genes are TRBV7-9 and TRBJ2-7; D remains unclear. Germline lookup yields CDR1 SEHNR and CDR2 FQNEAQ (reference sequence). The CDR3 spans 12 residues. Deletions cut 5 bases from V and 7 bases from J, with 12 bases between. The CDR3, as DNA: TGTGCCAGCAGCAACTGGGCTGGGGAGCAGTACTTC. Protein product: CASSNWAGEQYF.

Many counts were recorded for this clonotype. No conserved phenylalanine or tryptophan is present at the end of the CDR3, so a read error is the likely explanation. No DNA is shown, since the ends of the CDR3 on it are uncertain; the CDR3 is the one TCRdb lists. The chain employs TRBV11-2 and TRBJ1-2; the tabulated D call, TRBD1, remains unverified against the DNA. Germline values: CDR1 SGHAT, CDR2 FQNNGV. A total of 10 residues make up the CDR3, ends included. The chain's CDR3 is CASSFAQALV.

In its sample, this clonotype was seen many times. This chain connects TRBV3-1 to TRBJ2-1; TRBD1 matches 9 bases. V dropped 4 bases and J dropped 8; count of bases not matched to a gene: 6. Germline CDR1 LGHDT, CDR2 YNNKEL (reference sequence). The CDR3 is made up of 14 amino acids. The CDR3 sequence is CASSPGQGFYEQFF. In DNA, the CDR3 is TGTGCCAGCAGCCCCGGACAGGGGTTCTATGAGCAGTTCTTC.

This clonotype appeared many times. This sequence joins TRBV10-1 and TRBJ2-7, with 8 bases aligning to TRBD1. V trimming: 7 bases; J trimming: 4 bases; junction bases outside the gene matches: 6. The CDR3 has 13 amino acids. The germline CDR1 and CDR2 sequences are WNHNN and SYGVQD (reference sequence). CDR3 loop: CASTRTGTYEQYF. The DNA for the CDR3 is TGCGCCAGCACGAGGACAGGGACTTACGAGCAGTACTTC.

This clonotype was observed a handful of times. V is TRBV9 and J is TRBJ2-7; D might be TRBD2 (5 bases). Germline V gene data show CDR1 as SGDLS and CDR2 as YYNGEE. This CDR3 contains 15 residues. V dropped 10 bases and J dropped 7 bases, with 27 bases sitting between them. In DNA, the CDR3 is TGTGCCCCGCCCGTTCTCCGGGATCCTCATCGGGAGCAGTACTTC. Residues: CAPPVLRDPHREQYF.

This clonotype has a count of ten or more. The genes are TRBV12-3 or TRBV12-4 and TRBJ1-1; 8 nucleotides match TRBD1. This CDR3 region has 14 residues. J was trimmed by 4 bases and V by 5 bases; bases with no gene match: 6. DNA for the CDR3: TGTGCCAGCAGTAAACAGGGGGGGACCACTGAAGCTTTCTTT. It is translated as CASSKQGGTTEAFF.

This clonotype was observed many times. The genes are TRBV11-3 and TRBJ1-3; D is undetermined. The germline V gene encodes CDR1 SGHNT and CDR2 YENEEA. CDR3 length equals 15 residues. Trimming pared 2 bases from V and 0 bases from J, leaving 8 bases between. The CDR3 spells CASSLTSGSGNTIYF. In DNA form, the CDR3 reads TGTGCCAGCAGCTTAACCAGCGGCTCTGGAAACACCATATATTTT.

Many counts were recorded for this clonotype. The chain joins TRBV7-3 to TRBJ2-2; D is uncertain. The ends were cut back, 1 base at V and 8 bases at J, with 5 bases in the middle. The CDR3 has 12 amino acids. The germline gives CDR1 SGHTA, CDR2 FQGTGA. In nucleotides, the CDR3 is TGTGCCAGCAGCTTAAGATCTGGGGAGCTGTTTTTT. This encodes CASSLRSGELFF.

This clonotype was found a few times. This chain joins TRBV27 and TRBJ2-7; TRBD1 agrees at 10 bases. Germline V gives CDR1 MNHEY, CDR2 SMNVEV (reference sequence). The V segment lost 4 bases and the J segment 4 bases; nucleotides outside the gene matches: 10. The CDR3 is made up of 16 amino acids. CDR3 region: CASSSPWTGGRYEQYF. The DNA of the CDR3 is TGTGCCAGCAGTTCCCCATGGACAGGGGGTAGGTACGAGCAGTACTTC.

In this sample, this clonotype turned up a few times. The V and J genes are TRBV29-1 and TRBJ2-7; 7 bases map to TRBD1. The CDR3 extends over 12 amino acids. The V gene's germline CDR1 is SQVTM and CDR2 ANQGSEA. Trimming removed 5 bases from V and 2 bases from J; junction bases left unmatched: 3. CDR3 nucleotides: TGCAGCGTTCTTGGACAGGCCTACGAGCAGTACTTC. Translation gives CSVLGQAYEQYF.

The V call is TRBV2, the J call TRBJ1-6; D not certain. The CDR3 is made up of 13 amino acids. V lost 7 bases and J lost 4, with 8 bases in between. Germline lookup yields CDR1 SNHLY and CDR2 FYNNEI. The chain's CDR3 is CASTPEYNSPLHF. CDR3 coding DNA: TGTGCCAGCACACCTGAATATAATTCACCCCTCCACTTT.